A single sample gave rise to the 22 T cell receptor beta chains below, sequenced in a study of cytomegalovirus exposure and HLA in healthy donors (dated 2017 in TCRdb). The method was the immunoSEQ multiplex PCR assay. A mixture of 60 forward primers for TCR Vbeta segments and 13 reverse primers for TCR Jbeta segments was used in the multiplex PCR. The clones in this table, taken by TCRdb from immuneACCESS, are in-frame only. Not every clone is retained; where verified, under half of the shortfall comes from an unresolved V gene, and the cause of the rest is unknown. This sample's table carries 110,000 to 150,000 clones. Approximately 1% of the sample belongs to the ten largest clones. Sequencing was carried out using PBMCs. Receptors were obtained from a male donor in good health and CMV-seronegative.

This chain connects TRBV5-1 to TRBJ2-1; 7 nucleotides match TRBD2. The junction had 6 bases not matched to a gene; V was cut back by 5 bases and J by 7 bases. The CDR3 is 13 amino acids. Germline V gives CDR1 SGHRS, CDR2 YFSETQ. CDR3 DNA sequence: TGCGCCAGCAGAGATCTAGCGGAGAATGAGCAGTTCTTC. Translating it yields CASRDLAENEQFF.

The V call is TRBV7-2, the J call TRBJ1-1; TRBD1 matches at 9 bases. J was trimmed by 1 base and V by 4 bases; bases with no gene match: 7. CDR3 length equals 16 residues. CDR1 and CDR2 (germline): SGHTA, FQGNSA. This chain's CDR3 is CASSSRTGVRNTEAFF. DNA of the CDR3: TGTGCCAGCAGCTCCCGGACAGGGGTGCGGAACACTGAAGCTTTCTTT.

The genes are TRBV5-4 and TRBJ1-2, with 9 bases aligning to TRBD1. V dropped 0 bases and J dropped 5; count of bases not matched to a gene: 2. Germline V CDR1 and CDR2: SGHNT, YYREEE (reference sequence). The CDR3 sequence is 14 residues long. CDR3 in amino acids: CASSLGQGVYGYTF. In nucleotides, the CDR3 is TGTGCCAGCAGCTTGGGACAGGGGGTTTATGGCTACACCTTC.

This rearrangement joins TRBV7-9 to TRBJ1-5; weak D call: TRBD1 (5 bases). Germline V CDR1 and CDR2: SEHNR, FQNEAQ (reference sequence). The CDR3 length is 14 residues. Trimming shortened V by 0 bases and J by 6 bases, and 9 bases separated the two germline ends. For the CDR3, the DNA is TGTGCCAGCAGCTTAGCCAGGGAAGGTCAGCCCCAGCATTTT. Its protein is CASSLAREGQPQHF.

The chain is built from TRBV11-3 and TRBJ2-1; D is ambiguous. The CDR3 has 11 amino acids. V was clipped by 6 bases and J by 5 bases, with 5 bases between them. The germline V gene has CDR1 SGHNT and CDR2 YENEEA. The CDR3 loop reads CASSRDNEQFF. The CDR3, as DNA: TGTGCCAGCAGTCGTGACAATGAGCAGTTCTTC.

The rearrangement links TRBV7-2 to TRBJ1-2; D is possibly TRBD1 (6 bases). Trimming pared 2 bases from V and 4 bases from J, leaving 8 bases between. Germline CDR1 and CDR2: SGHTA and FQGNSA. The CDR3 sequence is 13 residues long. CDR3: CASSLRGAYGYTF. CDR3 nucleotide sequence: TGTGCCAGCAGCTTACGGGGGGCCTATGGCTACACCTTC.

The chain links TRBV19 to TRBJ1-2; D remains ambiguous. CDR1 and CDR2 from the germline V gene are LNHDA and SQIVND (reference sequence). The CDR3 length is 15 residues. Trimming took off 10 bases at V and 2 bases at J, with 20 bases between the two ends. The CDR3 loop is CATKIGSWNNYGYTF. The DNA of the CDR3 is TGTGCCACTAAGATCGGGAGTTGGAACAACTATGGCTACACCTTC.

The rearrangement joins TRBV29-1 to TRBJ2-7; TRBD2 is a possible D gene (6 bases). CDR1 SQVTM and CDR2 ANQGSEA come from the germline V gene. The CDR3 contains 13 residues. V was trimmed by 5 bases and J by 6 bases, leaving 17 bases between them. The CDR3 region is CSVSGGGISEQYF. CDR3 sequence (DNA): TGCAGCGTTTCCGGCGGAGGGATCTCCGAGCAGTACTTC.

V is TRBV4-2 and J is TRBJ2-2, with 12 bases aligning to TRBD2. J was trimmed by 6 bases and V by 5 bases; bases with no gene match: 16. The CDR3 contains 19 residues. CDR1 and CDR2 from the germline V gene are LGHNA and YNFKEQ. The CDR3 region has the DNA TGTGCCAGCAGCTCAGAGTCTAGCGGGAGGGACAGGAAGGCCGGGGAGCTGTTTTTT. It encodes CASSSESSGRDRKAGELFF.

The chain employs TRBV5-1 and TRBJ1-2, with D unclear. V gave up 0 bases and J gave up 4 bases, with 10 bases separating them. CDR1 SGHRS and CDR2 YFSETQ come from the germline V gene. The CDR3 loop spans 14 amino acids. The CDR3 sequence: CASSLGSPSYGYTF. CDR3 coding DNA: TGCGCCAGCAGCTTGGGCAGTCCCTCCTATGGCTACACCTTC. Combining the CDR3 with reference TRBV5-1 and TRBJ1-2 gives the whole variable domain KAGVTQTPRYLIKTRGQQVTLSCSPISGHRSVSWYQQTPGQGLQFLFEYFSETQRNKGNFPGRFSGRQFSNSRSEMNVSTLELGDSALYLCASSLGSPSYGYTFGSGTRLTVV.

The V call is TRBV2, the J call TRBJ1-5; 7 nucleotides agree with TRBD1. V gave up 7 bases and J gave up 3 bases; unmatched junction bases: 6. Germline V gene sequence: CDR1 SNHLY, CDR2 FYNNEI. The CDR3 extends over 14 amino acids. The CDR3 region is CASTEDRINQPQHF. The CDR3 DNA sequence: TGTGCCAGCACTGAGGACAGGATCAATCAGCCCCAGCATTTT.

In DNA, the CDR3 is TGTGCCAGCAGCTTGTTCCGACAGGGGGACGACGAGCAGTACTTC. Its translation is CASSLFRQGDDEQYF. V gene TRBV5-8 combines with J gene TRBJ2-7; 9 nucleotides agree with TRBD1. The CDR3 runs to 15 residues. Germline V CDR1 and CDR2: SGHTS, YDEGEE. V shed 1 base, J shed 5 bases, and the junction held 7 bases outside the gene matches.

The chain joins TRBV6-1 to TRBJ2-5, with D perhaps TRBD1 (5 bases). Per germline, CDR1 MNHNS and CDR2 SASEGT. With 2 bases removed from V and 2 bases from J, the gap between germline ends came to 18 bases. There are 17 residues in the CDR3. The CDR3 coding sequence is TGTGCCAGCAGTGAACAACCATCAGGGTCCCTGCAAGAGACCCAGTACTTC. Protein: CASSEQPSGSLQETQYF.

The J gene is TRBJ1-4, the V gene TRBV19; 7 nucleotides agree with TRBD1. CDR1 is LNHDA and CDR2 is SQIVND in the germline V gene (reference sequence). The CDR3 loop spans 15 amino acids. The ends lost 5 bases at V and 6 bases at J; junction bases unmatched: 9. The CDR3 region is CASSPRTGLYEKLFF. The CDR3 coding sequence is TGTGCCAGTAGTCCGCGGACAGGTCTATATGAAAAACTGTTTTTT. Using reference TRBV19 and TRBJ1-4 for the parts outside the CDR3, the full variable domain is DGGITQSPKYLFRKEGQNVTLSCEQNLNHDAMYWYRQDPGQGLRLIYYSQIVNDFQKGDIAEGYSVSREKKESFPLTVTSAQKNPTAFYLCASSPRTGLYEKLFFGSGTQLSVL.

This chain uses TRBV19 with TRBJ1-1; 8 bases align to TRBD1. CDR3 length equals 17 residues. V was clipped by 6 bases and J by 2 bases; unmatched bases: 14. Per the germline V gene, CDR1 is LNHDA and CDR2 is SQIVND (reference sequence). The CDR3 reads CASSRWPGQGENTEAFF. Written as DNA, the CDR3 is TGTGCCAGTAGCAGATGGCCCGGACAGGGAGAAAACACTGAAGCTTTCTTT.

The gene calls are TRBV6-6 and TRBJ2-7, with D possibly matching TRBD1 (5 bases). Trimming cost V 6 bases and J 4 bases, with 13 bases left between them. Germline V gives CDR1 MNHNY, CDR2 SVGAGI (reference sequence). This CDR3 region has 13 residues. CDR3 bases: TGTGCCAGCAGGTCGACAGCAATTTACGAGCAGTACTTC. As protein: CASRSTAIYEQYF.

V gene TRBV2 combines with J gene TRBJ2-3; 8 bases match TRBD1. Trimming at V came to 1 base and at J to 2 bases, leaving 2 bases not matched to a gene. Germline CDR1 SNHLY, CDR2 FYNNEI. The CDR3 runs 15 residues. The CDR3 reads CASSEGQGITDTQYF. CDR3 bases: TGTGCCAGCAGTGAAGGACAGGGGATCACAGATACGCAGTATTTT.

The rearrangement links TRBV6-1 to TRBJ2-3; TRBD2 agrees at 9 bases. Trimming at V came to 4 bases and at J to 6 bases, leaving 14 bases not matched to a gene. Germline loops: CDR1 MNHNS, CDR2 SASEGT. This CDR3 has 17 residues. CDR3 in amino acids: CASSASGTSSVWDTQYF. The CDR3, as DNA: TGTGCCAGCAGTGCCTCCGGGACTAGCTCCGTTTGGGATACGCAGTATTTT.

V is TRBV10-3 and J is TRBJ1-2, with TRBD1 as a possible D gene (6 bases). Trimming stripped 0 bases from V and 3 bases from J, with 8 bases between. Germline V gene sequence: CDR1 ENHRY, CDR2 SYGVKD. This CDR3 region has 14 residues. CDR3 nucleotide sequence: TGTGCCATCAGTGAGTCGGACAGATACTATGGCTACACCTTC. Protein: CAISESDRYYGYTF.

The chain uses TRBV7-9 and TRBJ1-5; D gene uncertain. The germline V and J ends were trimmed by 4 bases and 4 bases, with 11 bases remaining between them. This CDR3 comprises 14 residues. CDR1 is SEHNR, CDR2 FQNEAQ, per germline (reference sequence). CDR3 coding DNA: TGTGCCAGCAGCTCCCTAGCACTAAATCAGCCCCAGCATTTT. Its translation is CASSSLALNQPQHF.

The gene calls are TRBV5-1 and TRBJ1-3; D ambiguous. The V end lost 0 bases, the J end lost 4 bases, and 8 bases lay between the germline ends. Germline CDR1 SGHRS, CDR2 YFSETQ. The CDR3 runs 14 residues. CDR3 in DNA: TGCGCCAGCAGCTTGGGGACGGGAGGAAACACCATATATTTT. Its protein product is CASSLGTGGNTIYF.

This rearrangement joins TRBV5-1 to TRBJ1-3; D remains unclear. The germline V gene has CDR1 SGHRS and CDR2 YFSETQ. V was shortened by 2 bases and J by 0 bases, with 6 bases between the two germline ends. The CDR3 sequence is 14 residues long. CDR3 bases: TGCGCCAGCAGCTTAGGAGTCTCTGGAAACACCATATATTTT. It specifies CASSLGVSGNTIYF.